Listed here are 2 T cell receptor beta chains from one sample, sequenced in a study of blood T cell repertoires in COVID-19. TCRdb's copy holds only in-frame clones and misses some; the assay was immunoSEQ multiplex PCR. The sample has some 270,000 clones; 89% are singletons. Sequencing was carried out using peripheral blood. The origin of the receptors is a man over 45 with acute or convalescent COVID-19.

A single count supports this clone. V usage is TRBV6-5 and J usage is TRBJ1-6; TRBD1 matches 10 bases. The CDR3 loop spans 16 amino acids. The germline gives CDR1 MNHEY, CDR2 SVGAGI. V was pared by 2 bases and J by 10 bases, with 8 bases of the junction left unmatched. Here the CDR3 reads CASSYPGQGFLSPLHF. CDR3 bases: TGTGCCAGCAGTTACCCGGGACAGGGGTTTTTATCACCCCTCCACTTT.

The J gene is TRBJ1-4, the V gene TRBV5-1, with 8 bases matching TRBD1. From germline, CDR1 is SGHRS and CDR2 YFSETQ. CDR3 size: 16 residues. The J segment lost 0 bases and the V segment lost 2 bases, leaving 3 bases of the junction unmatched. CDR3 amino acids: CASSFEQGATNEKLFF. The CDR3 region has the DNA TGCGCCAGCAGCTTCGAACAGGGGGCAACTAATGAAAAACTGTTTTTT.